This T cell receptor beta chain was identified during a study of T-cell reconstitution after alpha-beta-depleted transplantation in children. J lost 6 bases, V lost 0 bases, and 8 bases had no gene match. In germline, CDR1 is SGHRS, CDR2 YFSETQ. The CDR3 has 15 amino acids. This clonotype has ten or more counts. Antigen unknown. General observations from the study: Several hundred expanded graft clones reportedly gave rise to the alpha-beta T cells present about two months after transplant. Day-60 TCRbeta diversity that was high in some patients was derived from surviving recipient T cells and thymic progenitors. When one year had passed after transplant, most T-cell counts and diversity came from newly produced T cells.

The library targeted TCRbeta and was prepared with unique molecular identifiers. Each CDR3 protein is one row after TCRdb ran MiXCR on the PCR reads. This table holds roughly 120,000 distinct CDR3 sequences, under 25% found once. The sequence was collected from a male patient aged 2 to 9 who had a stem cell transplant for chronic granulomatous disease, so the T cells may come from the graft donor. The V call is TRBV5-1, the J call TRBJ2-7; TRBD2 agrees at 8 bases. The source was PBMCs, mostly from graft donor cells, collected 180 days after TCRalphabeta/CD19-depleted stem cell transplant. The CDR3 protein is CASSLEPGLGTEQYF. The CDR3 DNA sequence: TGCGCCAGCAGCTTGGAACCGGGACTAGGGACCGAGCAGTACTTC.